The clone carrying this T cell receptor (beta chain) has at least ten counts. Its specificity is unknown. With 1 base removed from V and 4 bases from J, the gap between germline ends came to 10 bases. The CDR3 runs 14 residues. The TCR beta CDR3 regions underwent amplification from RNA transcripts. RT-PCR in the first round used HTBI primers; a second-round multiplex PCR followed. TCRdb reprocessed the multiplex PCR reads via MiXCR and lists one record per CDR3 protein. Seen here are 600,000 to 650,000 distinct CDR3 sequences, 22% observed once, and the top ten hold approximately 6.9%. This entry belongs to a study of Graves' ophthalmopathy and Graves' hyperthyroidism. General observations from the study: The model flagged ophthalmopathy progression at around 70% sensitivity and 72.22% specificity. Most expanded clonotypes from thyroid (those above 0.001 frequency) were also found in blood. Ophthalmopathy versus stable hyperthyroidism: 13-signature model gave roughly 88% sensitivity, 81.08% specificity.

Recruitment covered hyperthyroidism patients aged 18 to 65 whose new diagnosis was of under 2 months' duration. The receptor's source is a woman between 18 and 30 years old with stable Graves' hyperthyroidism. Some clones in this sample may be carry-over from other donors' samples. Sequencing was done on a sample of peripheral blood. This rearrangement joins TRBV12-3 or TRBV12-4 to TRBJ1-2; D ambiguous. The CDR3 is CASSLDSLGYGYTF. CDR3 coding DNA: TGTGCCAGCAGTTTAGACAGTCTCGGCTATGGCTACACCTTC.